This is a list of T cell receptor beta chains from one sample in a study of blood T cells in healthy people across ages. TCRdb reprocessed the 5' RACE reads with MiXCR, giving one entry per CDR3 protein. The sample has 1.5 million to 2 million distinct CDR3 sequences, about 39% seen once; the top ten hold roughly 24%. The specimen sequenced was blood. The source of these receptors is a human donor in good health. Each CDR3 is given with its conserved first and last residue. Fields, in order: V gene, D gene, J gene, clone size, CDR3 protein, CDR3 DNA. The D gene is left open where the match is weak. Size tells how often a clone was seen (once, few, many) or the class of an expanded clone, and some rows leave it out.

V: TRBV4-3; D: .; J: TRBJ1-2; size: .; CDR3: CASSQDSGRGSDYTF; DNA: TGCGCCAGCAGCCAAGACTCCGGCAGGGGCTCTGACTACACCTTC
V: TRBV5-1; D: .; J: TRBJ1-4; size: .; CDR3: CASAPGPGEKLFF; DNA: TGCGCCAGCGCGCCGGGCCCGGGGGAAAAACTGTTTTTT
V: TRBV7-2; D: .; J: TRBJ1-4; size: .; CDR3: CASSLRQTSNEKLFF; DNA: TGTGCCAGCAGCTTGCGTCAAACATCTAATGAAAAACTGTTTTTT
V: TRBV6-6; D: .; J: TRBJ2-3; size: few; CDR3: CASSYHPSTDTQYF; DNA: TGTGCCAGCAGTTATCACCCTAGCACAGATACGCAGTATTTT
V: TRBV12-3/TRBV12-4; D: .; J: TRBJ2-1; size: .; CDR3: CASRPFGHREHDEQFF; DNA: TGTGCCAGCAGGCCTTTCGGCCATAGGGAACACGATGAGCAGTTCTTC
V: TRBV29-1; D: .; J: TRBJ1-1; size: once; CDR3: CSVEDSWAEAFF; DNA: TGCAGCGTTGAGGACAGCTGGGCTGAAGCTTTCTTT
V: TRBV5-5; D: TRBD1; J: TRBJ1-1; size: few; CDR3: CASSSTGDFLNTEAFF; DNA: TGTGCCAGCAGCTCTACAGGGGACTTTCTGAACACTGAAGCTTTCTTT
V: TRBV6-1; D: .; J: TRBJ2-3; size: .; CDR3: CASSIYRGGGDTQYF; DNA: TGTGCCAGCAGTATCTACAGGGGCGGGGGGGATACGCAGTATTTT
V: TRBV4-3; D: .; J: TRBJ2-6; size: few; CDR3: CASSPEIGSGANVLTF; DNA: TGCGCCAGCAGCCCCGAGATAGGATCCGGGGCCAACGTCCTGACTTTC
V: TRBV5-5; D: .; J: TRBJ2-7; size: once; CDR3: CACSPGHSPVYEQYF; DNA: TGTGCCTGCAGCCCTGGACACAGCCCCGTTTACGAGCAGTACTTC
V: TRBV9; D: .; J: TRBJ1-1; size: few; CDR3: CASSVGVSLNTEAFF; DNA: TGTGCCAGCAGCGTAGGTGTGAGTTTGAACACTGAAGCTTTCTTT
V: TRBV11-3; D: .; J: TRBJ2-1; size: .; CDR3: CASGGTLYNEQFF; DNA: TGTGCCAGCGGCGGGACGCTCTACAATGAGCAGTTCTTC
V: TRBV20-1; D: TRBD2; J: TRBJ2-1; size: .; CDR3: CSASTGTRYNEQFF; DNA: TGCAGTGCTTCAACCGGGACTAGATACAATGAGCAGTTCTTC
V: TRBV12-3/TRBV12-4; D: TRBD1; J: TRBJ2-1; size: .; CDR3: CASSPGRTGLLREQFF; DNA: TGTGCCAGCAGCCCTGGCCGGACAGGGCTTCTCAGGGAGCAGTTCTTC
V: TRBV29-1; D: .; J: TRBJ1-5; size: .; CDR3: CSVSSGDQPQHF; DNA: TGCAGCGTTTCGTCTGGGGATCAGCCCCAGCATTTT
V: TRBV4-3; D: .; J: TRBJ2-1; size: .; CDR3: CASSQTTGRDEQFF; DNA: TGCGCCAGCAGCCAAACGACAGGCAGGGATGAGCAGTTCTTC
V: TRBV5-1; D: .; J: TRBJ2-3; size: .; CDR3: CVSSFNSPTDTQYF; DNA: TGCGTCAGCAGCTTTAATTCCCCCACAGATACGCAGTATTTT
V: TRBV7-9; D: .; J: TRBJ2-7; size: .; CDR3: CASSLGGTRSYEQYF; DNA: TGTGCCAGCAGCTTAGGGGGAACACGTTCCTACGAGCAGTACTTC
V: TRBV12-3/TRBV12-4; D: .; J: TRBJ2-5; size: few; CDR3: CASNTGKEETQYF; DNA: TGTGCCAGCAATACAGGGAAGGAGGAGACCCAGTACTTC
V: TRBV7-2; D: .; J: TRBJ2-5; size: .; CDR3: CASSLVQGGQTQYF; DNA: TGTGCCAGCAGCTTAGTTCAGGGGGGACAGACCCAGTACTTC
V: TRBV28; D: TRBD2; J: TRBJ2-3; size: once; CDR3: CASSSSSAGGTDTQYF; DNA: TGTGCCAGCAGTTCCTCCTCGGCGGGGGGCACAGATACGCAGTATTTT
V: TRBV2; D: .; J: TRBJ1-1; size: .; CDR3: CASNEGFGEAFF; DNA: TGTGCCAGCAATGAAGGATTCGGTGAAGCTTTCTTT
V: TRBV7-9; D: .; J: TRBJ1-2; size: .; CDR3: CASTSAQPPGYTF; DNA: TGTGCCAGCACCTCTGCACAGCCCCCCGGCTACACCTTC
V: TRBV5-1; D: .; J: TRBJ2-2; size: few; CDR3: CASSPGTSNTGELFF; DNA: TGCGCCAGCAGTCCGGGAACGTCGAACACCGGGGAGCTGTTTTTT
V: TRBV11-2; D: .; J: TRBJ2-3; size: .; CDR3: CASSQVYSTDTQYF; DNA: TGTGCCAGCAGCCAGGTCTATAGCACAGATACGCAGTATTTT
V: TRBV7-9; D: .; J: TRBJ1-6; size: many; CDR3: CASSFGTALHF; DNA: TGTGCCAGCAGCTTTGGGACGGCCCTCCACTTT
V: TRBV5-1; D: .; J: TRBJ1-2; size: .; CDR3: CASRFWGAIGYTF; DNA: TGCGCCAGCCGATTTTGGGGGGCGATCGGCTACACCTTC
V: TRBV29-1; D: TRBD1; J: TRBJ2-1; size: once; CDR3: CSVRQGLINEQFF; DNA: TGCAGCGTGAGACAGGGATTGATAAATGAGCAGTTCTTC
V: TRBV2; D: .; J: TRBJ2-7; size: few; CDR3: CASRSVNSYEQYF; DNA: TGTGCCAGCAGATCGGTCAACTCCTACGAGCAGTACTTC
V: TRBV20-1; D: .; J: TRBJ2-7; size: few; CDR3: CSARKSTYEQYF; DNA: TGCAGTGCTCGGAAATCAACCTACGAGCAGTACTTC
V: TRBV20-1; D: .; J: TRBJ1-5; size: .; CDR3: CSASVAGHQPQHF; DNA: TGCAGTGCTAGTGTGGCAGGGCATCAGCCCCAGCATTTT
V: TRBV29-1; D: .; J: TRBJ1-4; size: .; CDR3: CSVVIGPTNEKLFF; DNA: TGCAGCGTTGTTATAGGCCCAACTAATGAAAAACTGTTTTTT
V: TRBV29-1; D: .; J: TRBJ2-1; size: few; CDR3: CSVERGSGEQFF; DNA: TGCAGCGTTGAAAGGGGGTCGGGGGAGCAGTTCTTC
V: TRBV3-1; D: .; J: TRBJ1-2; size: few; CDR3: CASSLHGRVHGYTF; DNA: TGTGCCAGCAGCCTCCATGGTCGGGTACATGGCTACACCTTC
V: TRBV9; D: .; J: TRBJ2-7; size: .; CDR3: CASSVRDAPYEQYF; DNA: TGTGCCAGCAGCGTGCGGGACGCCCCCTACGAGCAGTACTTC
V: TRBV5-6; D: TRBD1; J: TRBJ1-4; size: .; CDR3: CASSLAAGGTEKLFF; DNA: TGTGCCAGCAGCTTGGCCGCAGGGGGCACTGAAAAACTGTTTTTT
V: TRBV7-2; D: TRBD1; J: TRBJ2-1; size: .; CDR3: CASSLGAPGTAQFF; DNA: TGTGCCAGCAGCCTCGGGGCCCCCGGGACAGCCCAGTTCTTC
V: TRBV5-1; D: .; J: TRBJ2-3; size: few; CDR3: CASSFLKADTQYF; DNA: TGCGCCAGCAGCTTTTTAAAGGCAGATACGCAGTATTTT
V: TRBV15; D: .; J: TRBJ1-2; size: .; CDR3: CATSRGGNSGYTF; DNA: TGTGCCACCAGCAGGGGAGGGAATTCCGGCTACACCTTC
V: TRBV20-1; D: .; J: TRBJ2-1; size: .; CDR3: CSARVGRAAGNEQFF; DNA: TGCAGTGCTAGAGTAGGACGCGCAGCGGGCAATGAGCAGTTCTTC
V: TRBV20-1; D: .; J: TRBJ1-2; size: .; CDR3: CSASDRPKGGYTF; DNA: TGCAGTGCTAGTGACCGGCCGAAGGGCGGCTACACCTTC
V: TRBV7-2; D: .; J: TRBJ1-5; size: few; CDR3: CASSKGVTTNQPQHF; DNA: TGTGCCAGCAGTAAGGGGGTCACCACCAATCAGCCCCAGCATTTT
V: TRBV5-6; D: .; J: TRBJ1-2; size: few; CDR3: CASSVRFGRLSYGYTF; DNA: TGTGCCAGCAGCGTACGGTTCGGCAGGTTAAGTTATGGCTACACCTTC
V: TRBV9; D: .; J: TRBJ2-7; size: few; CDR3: CASSVAGANPPYEQYF; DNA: TGTGCCAGCAGCGTAGCCGGCGCAAACCCCCCCTACGAGCAGTACTTC
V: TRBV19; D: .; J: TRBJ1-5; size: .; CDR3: CATKGGNQPQHF; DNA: TGTGCCACCAAAGGGGGCAATCAGCCCCAGCATTTT
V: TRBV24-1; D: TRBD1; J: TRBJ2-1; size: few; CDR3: CATSDWDRGLNNEQFF; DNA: TGTGCCACCAGTGATTGGGACAGGGGGCTCAACAATGAGCAGTTCTTC
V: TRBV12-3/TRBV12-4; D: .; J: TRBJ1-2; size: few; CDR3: CASSLIAHSYTF; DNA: TGTGCCAGCAGTTTAATTGCCCATAGCTACACCTTC
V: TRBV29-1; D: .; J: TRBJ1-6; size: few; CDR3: CSVATGMDSPLHF; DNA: TGCAGCGTGGCTACAGGGATGGATTCACCCCTCCACTTT